This T cell receptor beta chain emerged from a study of human T cells and chemical hapten exposure. Looking at the study overall: TCR yields per sample varied, mainly owing to small pooled library volume differences. Study conclusions and caveats: Following DPC sensitization, TCRs present above 1 in 1000 frequency showed no change.

Researchers extracted total RNA from unfractionated whole blood. For this clonotype: Its antigen is unknown.

Individual cDNA molecules in this library carried unique molecular identifiers. Authors' methods: Sample TCR counts, which ranged from 23,224 to 690,600, had a median of around 93,000. TCRdb re-analysed the 5' RACE reads in MiXCR, keeping a single row per CDR3 protein. The authors' filters were not applied to this entry. The sample has 95,000 to 120,000 distinct CDR3 sequences; roughly 18% are singletons. Germline values: CDR1 SEHNR, CDR2 FQNEAQ (reference sequence). The CDR3 length is 15 residues. The V gene lost 5 bases and the J gene lost 2 bases, with 16 bases spanning the gap. The source is a human donor in good health. V is TRBV7-9 and J is TRBJ2-7, with D tentatively TRBD1 (6 bases). CDR3 in amino acids: CASSLGGRVAYEQYF. CDR3 nucleotides: TGTGCCAGCAGCCTTGGGGGCAGGGTTGCCTACGAGCAGTACTTC.